One and the same sample provided the 10 T cell receptor beta chains below, sequenced in a study of T-cell reconstitution after alpha-beta-depleted transplantation in children (dated by TCRdb to the mid-2010s). Libraries were constructed by PCR. The instrument was an Illumina HiSeq 2500. To normalize quantification of the TCRbeta repertoire, the TCR libraries were built with molecular barcoding that relied on unique molecular identifiers. TCRdb cleaned the public reads at Q25 with fastp, built clones with MiXCR and kept in-frame beta chains. Rows merge per CDR3 protein into single entries with the most common DNA and genes. The sample profile shows around 400,000 distinct CDR3 sequences; 11% of them were found once. The ten largest make up roughly 6% of the sample. Sequenced here: PBMCs from the stem cell graft donor, sampled from the stem cell graft. These receptors were taken from a human donor who donated a stem cell graft to a child with acute myeloid leukemia.

V gene TRBV6-2 or TRBV6-3 combines with J gene TRBJ1-1, with no clear D. V was cut by 0 bases and J by 3 bases, with 8 bases left in between. This CDR3 region has 14 residues. CDR1 is MNHEY, CDR2 SVGEGT, per germline. CDR3 loop: CASSYSSGDTEAFF. Written as DNA, the CDR3 is TGTGCCAGCAGTTACTCGTCTGGAGACACTGAAGCTTTCTTT.

The J gene is TRBJ1-6, the V gene TRBV20-1, with D possibly TRBD1 on 5 matching bases. V gave up 3 bases and J gave up 6 bases, with 12 bases separating them. The length of the CDR3 is 14 residues. CDR1 is DFQATT and CDR2 is SNEGSKA in the germline V gene (reference sequence). CDR3 sequence: CSARIGGGNSPLHF. CDR3 DNA sequence: TGCAGTGCTAGGATCGGGGGAGGTAATTCACCCCTCCACTTT.

The chain is built from TRBV30 and TRBJ1-1; D not certain. From germline, CDR1 is GTSNPN and CDR2 SVGIG (reference sequence). There are 13 residues in the CDR3. Trimming took off 1 base at V and 1 base at J, with 7 bases between the two ends. The CDR3 bases are TGTGCCTGGAGTGGTTTGGGGAACACTGAAGCTTTCTTT. Protein product: CAWSGLGNTEAFF.

The V call is TRBV5-1, the J call TRBJ2-2; D unclear. V was cut by 4 bases and J by 3 bases, with 10 bases left in between. Germline CDR1 SGHRS, CDR2 YFSETQ. The CDR3 has 14 residues. The CDR3 DNA reads as TGCGCCAGCAGCCTGGACGGATACACCGGGGAGCTGTTTTTT. Encoded protein: CASSLDGYTGELFF.

This clonotype was detected a few times. The chain carries TRBV5-1 and TRBJ1-1; D gene unclear. The CDR3 spans 14 residues. Germline lookup yields CDR1 SGHRS and CDR2 YFSETQ. V was pared by 0 bases and J by 8 bases, with 14 bases between. The CDR3 region has the DNA TGCGCCAGCAGCTTGGTTGCGGACTTTGGGGAAGCTTTCTTT. Protein product: CASSLVADFGEAFF.

The CDR3 protein is CSARNRGGMNQPQHF. The CDR3, as DNA: TGCAGTGCTAGAAATCGAGGGGGGATGAATCAGCCCCAGCATTTT. V is TRBV20-1 and J is TRBJ1-5, with a possible D match to TRBD1 (6 bases). The ends were cut back, 2 bases at V and 4 bases at J, with 15 bases in the middle. The CDR3 extends over 15 amino acids. Germline values: CDR1 DFQATT, CDR2 SNEGSKA (reference sequence).

The chain employs TRBV27 and TRBJ2-3; D ambiguous. The germline V gene has CDR1 MNHEY and CDR2 SMNVEV (reference sequence). This CDR3 comprises 14 residues. V gave up 3 bases and J gave up 4 bases, with 11 bases separating them. The CDR3 DNA sequence: TGTGCCAGCAGTTTTTCGTCCGGTTCAGATACGCAGTATTTT. This codes for CASSFSSGSDTQYF.

The V call is TRBV4-1, the J call TRBJ1-2; unclear D gene. The CDR3 sequence is 14 residues long. Germline CDR1 and CDR2: MGHRA and YSYEKL. V was clipped by 4 bases and J by 8 bases, with 17 bases between them. The CDR3 coding sequence is TGCGCCAGCAGCCGACATTACCTTGTTAGAGGCTACACCTTC. Its protein product is CASSRHYLVRGYTF.

This clonotype was seen a few times. In nucleotides, the CDR3 is TGTGCCAGCAAAACGACAGGCGGAACCGGGGAGCTGTTTTTT. It encodes CASKTTGGTGELFF. This chain joins TRBV12-3 or TRBV12-4 and TRBJ2-2, with D perhaps matching TRBD1 (6 bases). Between the trimmed V and J ends, which lost 7 bases and 5 bases, there was a span of 14 bases. The CDR3 covers 14 residues.

This clonotype was counted between two and nine times. The rearrangement links TRBV5-1 to TRBJ1-5, with D perhaps TRBD1 (5 bases). Deletions cut 7 bases from V and 9 bases from J, with 20 bases between. The CDR3 has 14 residues. Germline values: CDR1 SGHRS, CDR2 YFSETQ. The CDR3 region has the DNA TGCGCCAGCTCCCCGGATGGGGCGGTGGGGCCCCAGCATTTT. Its translation is CASSPDGAVGPQHF. Full variable domain (missing parts from reference TRBV5-1 and TRBJ1-5): KAGVTQTPRYLIKTRGQQVTLSCSPISGHRSVSWYQQTPGQGLQFLFEYFSETQRNKGNFPGRFSGRQFSNSRSEMNVSTLELGDSALYLCASSPDGAVGPQHFGDGTRLSIL.